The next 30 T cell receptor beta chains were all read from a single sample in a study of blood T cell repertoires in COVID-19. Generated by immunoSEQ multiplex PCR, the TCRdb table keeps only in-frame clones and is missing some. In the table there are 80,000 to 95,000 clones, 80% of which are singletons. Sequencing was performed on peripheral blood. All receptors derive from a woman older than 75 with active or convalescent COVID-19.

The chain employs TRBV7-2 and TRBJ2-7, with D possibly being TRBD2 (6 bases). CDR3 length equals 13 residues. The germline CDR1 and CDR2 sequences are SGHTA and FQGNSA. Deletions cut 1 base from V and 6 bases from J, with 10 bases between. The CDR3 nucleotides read TGTGCCAGCAGCTTAGACCGGCGGGGCGAGCAGTACTTC. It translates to CASSLDRRGEQYF.

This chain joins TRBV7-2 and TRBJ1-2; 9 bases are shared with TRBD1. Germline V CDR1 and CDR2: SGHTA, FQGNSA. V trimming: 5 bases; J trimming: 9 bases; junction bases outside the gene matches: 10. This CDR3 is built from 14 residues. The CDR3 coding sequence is TGTGCCAGCAGCCTCCCCGGGACAGGGATGCGCTACACCTTC. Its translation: CASSLPGTGMRYTF.

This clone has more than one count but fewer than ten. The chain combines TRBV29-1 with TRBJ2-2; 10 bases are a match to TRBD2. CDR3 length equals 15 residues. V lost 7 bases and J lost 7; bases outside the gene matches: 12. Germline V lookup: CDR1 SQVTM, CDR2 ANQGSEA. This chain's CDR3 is CSAPGLAGDGGELFF. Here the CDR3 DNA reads TGCAGCGCCCCGGGGCTAGCGGGAGACGGCGGGGAGCTGTTTTTT.

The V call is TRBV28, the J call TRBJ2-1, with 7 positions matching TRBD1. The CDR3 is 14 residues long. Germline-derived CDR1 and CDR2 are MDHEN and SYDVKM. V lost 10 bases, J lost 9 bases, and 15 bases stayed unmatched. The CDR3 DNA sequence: TGTGCCACCTATGGGGACAGCAAAAGACTTGAGCAGTTCTTC. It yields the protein CATYGDSKRLEQFF.

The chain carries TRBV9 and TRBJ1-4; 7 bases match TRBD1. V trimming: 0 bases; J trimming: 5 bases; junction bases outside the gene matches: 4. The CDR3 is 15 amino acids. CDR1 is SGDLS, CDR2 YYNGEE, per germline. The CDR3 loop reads CASSVGTGSNEKLFF. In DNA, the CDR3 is TGTGCCAGCAGCGTAGGGACAGGTTCGAATGAAAAACTGTTTTTT.

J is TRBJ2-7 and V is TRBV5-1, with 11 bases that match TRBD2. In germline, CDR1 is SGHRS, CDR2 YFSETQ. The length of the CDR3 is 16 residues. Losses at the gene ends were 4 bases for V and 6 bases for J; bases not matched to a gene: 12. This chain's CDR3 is CASSQLAGVRGSEQYF. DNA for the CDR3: TGCGCCAGCAGCCAACTAGCGGGAGTAAGGGGGAGCGAGCAGTACTTC.

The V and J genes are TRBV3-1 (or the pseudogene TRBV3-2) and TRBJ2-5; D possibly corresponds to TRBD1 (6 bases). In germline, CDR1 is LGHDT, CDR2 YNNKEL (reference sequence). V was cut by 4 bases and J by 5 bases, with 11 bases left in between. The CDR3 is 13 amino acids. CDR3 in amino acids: CASSPDRQETQYF. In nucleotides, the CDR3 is TGTGCCAGCAGCCCTGACAGGCAGGAGACCCAGTACTTC.

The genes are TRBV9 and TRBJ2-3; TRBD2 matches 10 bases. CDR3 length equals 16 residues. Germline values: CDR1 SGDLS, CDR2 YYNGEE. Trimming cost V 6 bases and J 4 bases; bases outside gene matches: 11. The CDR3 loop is CASTIQAGGNSDTQYF. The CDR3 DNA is TGTGCCAGCACCATTCAAGCGGGGGGGAATTCAGATACGCAGTATTTT.

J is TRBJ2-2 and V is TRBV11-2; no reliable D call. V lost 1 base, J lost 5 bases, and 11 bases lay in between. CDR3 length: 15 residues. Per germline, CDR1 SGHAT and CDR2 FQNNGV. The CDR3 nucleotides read TGTGCCAGCAGCTTAGTTAGCAGTTTAACCGGGGAGCTGTTTTTT. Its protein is CASSLVSSLTGELFF.

The CDR3 sequence is CASSPLLNRVYETQYF. In nucleotides, the CDR3 is TGTGCCAGCTCACCATTATTGAACAGGGTTTACGAGACCCAGTACTTC. The genes are TRBV18 and TRBJ2-5; a possible D gene is TRBD1 (6 bases). CDR3 length equals 16 residues. Germline assignment: CDR1 KGHSH and CDR2 LQKENI. The ends were cut back, 2 bases at V and 5 bases at J, with 18 bases in the middle.

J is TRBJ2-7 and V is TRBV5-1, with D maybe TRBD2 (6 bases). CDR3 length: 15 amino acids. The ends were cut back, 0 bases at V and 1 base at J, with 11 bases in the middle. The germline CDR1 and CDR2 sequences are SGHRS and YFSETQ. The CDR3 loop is CASSLGSGMSYEQYF. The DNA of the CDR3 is TGCGCCAGCAGCTTGGGTAGCGGTATGTCCTACGAGCAGTACTTC.

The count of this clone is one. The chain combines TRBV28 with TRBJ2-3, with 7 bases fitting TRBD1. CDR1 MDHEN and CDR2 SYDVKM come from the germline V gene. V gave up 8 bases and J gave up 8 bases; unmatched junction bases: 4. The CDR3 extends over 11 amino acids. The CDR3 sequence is CASPSGGTQYF. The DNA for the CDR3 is TGTGCCAGCCCATCAGGGGGTACGCAGTATTTT.

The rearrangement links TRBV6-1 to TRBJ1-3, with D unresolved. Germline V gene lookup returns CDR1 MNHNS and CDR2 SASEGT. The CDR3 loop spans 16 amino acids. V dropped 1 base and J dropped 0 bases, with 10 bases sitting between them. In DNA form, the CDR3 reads TGTGCCAGCAGTGAAGGTGCCCCTAGCTCTGGAAACACCATATATTTT. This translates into CASSEGAPSSGNTIYF.

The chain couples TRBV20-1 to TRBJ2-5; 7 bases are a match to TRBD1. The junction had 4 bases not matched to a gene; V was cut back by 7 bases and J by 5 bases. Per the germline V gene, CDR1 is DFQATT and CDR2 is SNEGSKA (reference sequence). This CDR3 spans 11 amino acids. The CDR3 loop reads CSGVRGETQYF. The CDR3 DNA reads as TGCAGTGGGGTCAGGGGGGAGACCCAGTACTTC.

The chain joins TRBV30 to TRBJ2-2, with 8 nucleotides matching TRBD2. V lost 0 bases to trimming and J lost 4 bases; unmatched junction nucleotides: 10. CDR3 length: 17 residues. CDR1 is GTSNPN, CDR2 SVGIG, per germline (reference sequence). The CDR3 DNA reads TGTGCCTGGAGTGTACCCCCTTTAGCGGGATTCACCGGGGAGCTGTTTTTT. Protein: CAWSVPPLAGFTGELFF.

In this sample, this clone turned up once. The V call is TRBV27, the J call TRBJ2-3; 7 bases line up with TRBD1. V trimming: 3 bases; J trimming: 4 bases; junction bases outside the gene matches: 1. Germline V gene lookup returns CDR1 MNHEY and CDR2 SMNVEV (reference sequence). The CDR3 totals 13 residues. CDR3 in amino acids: CASSFRGPDTQYF. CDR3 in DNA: TGTGCCAGCAGTTTTAGGGGGCCAGATACGCAGTATTTT.

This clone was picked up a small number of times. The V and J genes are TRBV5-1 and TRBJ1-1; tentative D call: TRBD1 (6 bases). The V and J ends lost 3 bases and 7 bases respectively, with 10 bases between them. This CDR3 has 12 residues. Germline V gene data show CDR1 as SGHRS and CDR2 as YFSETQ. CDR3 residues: CASSWGLYEAFF. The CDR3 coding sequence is TGCGCCAGCAGCTGGGGGCTCTATGAAGCTTTCTTT.

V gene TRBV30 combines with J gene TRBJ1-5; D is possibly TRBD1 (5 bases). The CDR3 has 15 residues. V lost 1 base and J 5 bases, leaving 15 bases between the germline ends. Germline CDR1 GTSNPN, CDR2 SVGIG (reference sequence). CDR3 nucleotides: TGTGCCTGGAGTGATCCGGGACTTCCTGATCAGCCCCAGCATTTT. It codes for CAWSDPGLPDQPQHF.

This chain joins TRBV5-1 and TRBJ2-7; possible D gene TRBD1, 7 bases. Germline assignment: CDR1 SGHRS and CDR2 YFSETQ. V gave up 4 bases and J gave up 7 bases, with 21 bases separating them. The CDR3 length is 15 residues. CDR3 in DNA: TGCGCCAGCAGCGTTCAGGGGGGATCCACCGGGGAGCAGTACTTC. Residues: CASSVQGGSTGEQYF.

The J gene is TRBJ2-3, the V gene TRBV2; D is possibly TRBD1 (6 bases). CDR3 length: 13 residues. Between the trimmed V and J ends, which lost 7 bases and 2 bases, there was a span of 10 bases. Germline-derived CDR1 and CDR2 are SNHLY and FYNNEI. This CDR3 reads CASKGQLTDTQYF. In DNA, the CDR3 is TGTGCCAGCAAAGGACAGCTCACAGATACGCAGTATTTT.

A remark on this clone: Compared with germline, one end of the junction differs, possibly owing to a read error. CDR3 residues: CASSLEGLSQETQYF. The CDR3 bases are TGTGCTAGCAGCTTAGAGGGACTATCCCAAGAGACCCAGTACTTC. The rearrangement joins TRBV7-7 to TRBJ2-5; TRBD2 agrees at 7 bases. The CDR3 length is 15 residues. Looked up from germline, CDR1 is SSHAT and CDR2 is FNYEAQ (reference sequence).

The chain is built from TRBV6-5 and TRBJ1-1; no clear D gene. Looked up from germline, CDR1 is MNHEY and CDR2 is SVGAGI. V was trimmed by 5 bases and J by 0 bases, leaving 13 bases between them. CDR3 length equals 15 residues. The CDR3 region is CASSPFSQVNTEAFF. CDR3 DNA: TGTGCCAGCAGTCCTTTCTCCCAGGTGAACACTGAAGCTTTCTTT.

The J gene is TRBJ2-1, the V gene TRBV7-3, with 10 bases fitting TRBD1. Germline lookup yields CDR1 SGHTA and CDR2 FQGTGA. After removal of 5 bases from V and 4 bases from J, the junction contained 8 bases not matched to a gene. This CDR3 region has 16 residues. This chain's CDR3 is CASSRSTGQGYNEQFF. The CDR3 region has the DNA TGTGCCAGCAGCCGCTCCACGGGACAGGGGTACAATGAGCAGTTCTTC.

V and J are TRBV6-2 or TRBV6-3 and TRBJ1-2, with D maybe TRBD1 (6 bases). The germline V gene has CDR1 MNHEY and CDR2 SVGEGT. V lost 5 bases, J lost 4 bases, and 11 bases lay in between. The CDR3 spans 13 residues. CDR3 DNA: TGTGCCAGCAGTACGGGGACAACCTATGGCTACACCTTC. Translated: CASSTGTTYGYTF.

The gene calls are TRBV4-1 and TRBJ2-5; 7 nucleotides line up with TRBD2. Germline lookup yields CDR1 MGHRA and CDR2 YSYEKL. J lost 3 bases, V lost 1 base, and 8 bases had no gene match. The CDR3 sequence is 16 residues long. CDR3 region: CASSQGRGAGEETQYF. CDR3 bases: TGCGCCAGCAGCCAAGGCCGTGGGGCGGGAGAAGAGACCCAGTACTTC.

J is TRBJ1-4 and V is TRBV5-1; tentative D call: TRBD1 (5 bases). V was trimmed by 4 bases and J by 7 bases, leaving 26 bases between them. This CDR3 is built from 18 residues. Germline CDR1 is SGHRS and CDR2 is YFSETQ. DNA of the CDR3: TGCGCCAGCAGCGCAAGGCGGGGACCTCTTAACATGGGTGAAAAACTGTTTTTT. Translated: CASSARRGPLNMGEKLFF. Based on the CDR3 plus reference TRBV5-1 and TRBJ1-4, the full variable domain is KAGVTQTPRYLIKTRGQQVTLSCSPISGHRSVSWYQQTPGQGLQFLFEYFSETQRNKGNFPGRFSGRQFSNSRSEMNVSTLELGDSALYLCASSARRGPLNMGEKLFFGSGTQLSVL.

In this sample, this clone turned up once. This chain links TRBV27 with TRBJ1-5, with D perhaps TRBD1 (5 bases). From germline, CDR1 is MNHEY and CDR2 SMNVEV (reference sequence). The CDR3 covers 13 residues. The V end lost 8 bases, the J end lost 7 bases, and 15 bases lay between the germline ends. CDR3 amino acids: CASSLQGGQPQHF. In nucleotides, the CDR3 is TGTGCCAGCTCCCTCCAGGGAGGCCAGCCCCAGCATTTT.

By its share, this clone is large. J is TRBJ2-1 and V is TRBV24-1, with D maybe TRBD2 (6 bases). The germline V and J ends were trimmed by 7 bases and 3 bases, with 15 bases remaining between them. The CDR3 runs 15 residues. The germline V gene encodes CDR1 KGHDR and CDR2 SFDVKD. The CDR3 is CATSAGGNVYNEQFF. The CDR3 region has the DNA TGTGCCACCAGCGCCGGGGGAAATGTCTACAATGAGCAGTTCTTC.

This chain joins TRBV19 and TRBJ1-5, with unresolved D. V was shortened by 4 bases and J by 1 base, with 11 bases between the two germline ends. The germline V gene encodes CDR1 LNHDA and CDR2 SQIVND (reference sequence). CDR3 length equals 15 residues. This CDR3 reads CASSTVTRSNQPQHF. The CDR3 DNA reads TGTGCCAGTAGTACGGTGACAAGGAGCAATCAGCCCCAGCATTTT.

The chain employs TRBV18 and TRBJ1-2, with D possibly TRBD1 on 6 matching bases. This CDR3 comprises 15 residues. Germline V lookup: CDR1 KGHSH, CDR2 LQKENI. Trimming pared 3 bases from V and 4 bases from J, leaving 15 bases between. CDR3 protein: CASSPNRQAIYGYTF. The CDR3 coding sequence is TGTGCCAGCTCACCTAACCGACAGGCTATCTATGGCTACACCTTC.